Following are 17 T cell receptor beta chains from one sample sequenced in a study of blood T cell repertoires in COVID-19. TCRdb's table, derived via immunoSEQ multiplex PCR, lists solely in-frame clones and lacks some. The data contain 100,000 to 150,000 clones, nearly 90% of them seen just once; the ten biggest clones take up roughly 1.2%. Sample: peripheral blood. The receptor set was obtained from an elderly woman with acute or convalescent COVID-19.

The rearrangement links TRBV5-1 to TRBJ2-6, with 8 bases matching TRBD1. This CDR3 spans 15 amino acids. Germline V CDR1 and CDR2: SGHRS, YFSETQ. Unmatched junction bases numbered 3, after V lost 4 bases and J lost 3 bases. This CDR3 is CASSPDRVGANVLTF. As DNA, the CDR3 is TGCGCCAGCAGCCCGGACAGGGTTGGGGCCAACGTCCTGACTTTC.

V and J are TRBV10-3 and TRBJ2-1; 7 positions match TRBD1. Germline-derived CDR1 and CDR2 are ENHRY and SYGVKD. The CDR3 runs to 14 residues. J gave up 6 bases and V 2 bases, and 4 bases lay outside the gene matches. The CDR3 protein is CAISETGAGNEQFF. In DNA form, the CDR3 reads TGTGCCATCAGTGAGACAGGGGCAGGCAATGAGCAGTTCTTC.

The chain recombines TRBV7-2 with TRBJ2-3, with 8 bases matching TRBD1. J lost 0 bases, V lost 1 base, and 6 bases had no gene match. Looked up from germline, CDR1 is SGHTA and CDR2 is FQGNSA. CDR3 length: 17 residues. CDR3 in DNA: TGTGCCAGCAGCTTAGATGGACAGGGCCTGAGCACAGATACGCAGTATTTT. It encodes CASSLDGQGLSTDTQYF.

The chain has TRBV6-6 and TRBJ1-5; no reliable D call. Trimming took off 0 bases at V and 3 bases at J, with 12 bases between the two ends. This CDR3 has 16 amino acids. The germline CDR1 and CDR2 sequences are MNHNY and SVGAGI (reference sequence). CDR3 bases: TGTGCCAGCAGTTACTCGAGAGCACAGAACAATCAGCCCCAGCATTTT. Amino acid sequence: CASSYSRAQNNQPQHF.

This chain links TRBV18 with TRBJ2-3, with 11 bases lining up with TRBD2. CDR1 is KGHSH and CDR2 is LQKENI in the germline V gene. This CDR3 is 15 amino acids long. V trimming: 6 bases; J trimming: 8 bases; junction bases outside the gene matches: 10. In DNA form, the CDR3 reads TGTGCCAGCTCCCGCGGACTAGCGGGCAGCGGTACGCAGTATTTT. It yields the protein CASSRGLAGSGTQYF.

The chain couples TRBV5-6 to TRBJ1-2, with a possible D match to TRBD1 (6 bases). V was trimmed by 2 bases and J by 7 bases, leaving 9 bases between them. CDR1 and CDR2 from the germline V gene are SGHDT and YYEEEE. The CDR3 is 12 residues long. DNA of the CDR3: TGTGCCAGCAGCTTTTACAGGGTTGGCTACACCTTC. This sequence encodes CASSFYRVGYTF.

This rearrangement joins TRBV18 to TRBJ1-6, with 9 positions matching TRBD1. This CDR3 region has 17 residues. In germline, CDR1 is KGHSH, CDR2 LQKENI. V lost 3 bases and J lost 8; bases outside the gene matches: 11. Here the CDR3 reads CASSPRRTTGGDSPLHF. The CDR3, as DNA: TGTGCCAGCTCACCCAGAAGGACGACAGGGGGGGATTCACCCCTCCACTTT.

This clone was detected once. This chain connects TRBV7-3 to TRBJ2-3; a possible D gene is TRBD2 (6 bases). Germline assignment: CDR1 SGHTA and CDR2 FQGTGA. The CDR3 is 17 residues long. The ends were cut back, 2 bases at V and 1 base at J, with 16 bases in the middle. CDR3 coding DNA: TGTGCCAGCAGCTTAGGGCGGGGTACTCTCCGCACAGATACGCAGTATTTT. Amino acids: CASSLGRGTLRTDTQYF.

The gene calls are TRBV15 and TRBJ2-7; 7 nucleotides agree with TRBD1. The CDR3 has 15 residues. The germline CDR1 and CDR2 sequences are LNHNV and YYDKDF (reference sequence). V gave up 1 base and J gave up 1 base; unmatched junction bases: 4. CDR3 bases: TGTGCCACCAGCAGAGGTCCGGGACAGTCCTACGAGCAGTACTTC. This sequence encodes CATSRGPGQSYEQYF.

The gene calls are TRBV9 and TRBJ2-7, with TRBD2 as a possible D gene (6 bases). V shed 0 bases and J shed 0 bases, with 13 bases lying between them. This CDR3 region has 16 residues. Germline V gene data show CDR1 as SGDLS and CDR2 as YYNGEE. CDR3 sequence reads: CASSVAGSDFSYEQYF. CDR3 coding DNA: TGTGCCAGCAGCGTAGCCGGGAGTGATTTCTCCTACGAGCAGTACTTC.

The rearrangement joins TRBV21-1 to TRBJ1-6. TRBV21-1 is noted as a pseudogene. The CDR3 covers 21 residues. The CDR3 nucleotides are TGTGCCAGCAGCACATCTCTCGGAATGACCGAGGGCTGCTCCTATAATTCACCCCTCCACTTT. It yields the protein CASSTSLGMTEGCSYNSPLHF.

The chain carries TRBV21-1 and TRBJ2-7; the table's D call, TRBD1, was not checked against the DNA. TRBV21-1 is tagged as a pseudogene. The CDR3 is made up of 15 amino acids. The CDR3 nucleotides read TGTGCCAGCAGCAAAGTAGAGACAGGGAGCTACGAGCAGTACTTC. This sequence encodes CASSKVETGSYEQYF.

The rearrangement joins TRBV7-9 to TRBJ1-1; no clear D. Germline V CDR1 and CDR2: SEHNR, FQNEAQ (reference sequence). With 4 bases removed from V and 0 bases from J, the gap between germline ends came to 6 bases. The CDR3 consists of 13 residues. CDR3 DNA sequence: TGTGCCAGCAGCTCACAGATGAACACTGAAGCTTTCTTT. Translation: CASSSQMNTEAFF.

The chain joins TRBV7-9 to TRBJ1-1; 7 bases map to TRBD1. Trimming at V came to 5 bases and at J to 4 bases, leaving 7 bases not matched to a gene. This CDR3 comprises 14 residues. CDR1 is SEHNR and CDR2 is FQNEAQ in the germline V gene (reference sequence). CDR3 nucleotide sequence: TGTGCCAGCAGCCCTAGACAGGGCTCCACTGAAGCTTTCTTT. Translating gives CASSPRQGSTEAFF.

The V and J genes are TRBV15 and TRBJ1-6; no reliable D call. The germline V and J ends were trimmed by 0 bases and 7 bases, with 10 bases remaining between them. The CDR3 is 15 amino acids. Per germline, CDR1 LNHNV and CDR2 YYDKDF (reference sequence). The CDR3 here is CATSRDVVSNSPLHF. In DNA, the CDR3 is TGTGCCACCAGCAGAGATGTAGTATCCAATTCACCCCTCCACTTT.

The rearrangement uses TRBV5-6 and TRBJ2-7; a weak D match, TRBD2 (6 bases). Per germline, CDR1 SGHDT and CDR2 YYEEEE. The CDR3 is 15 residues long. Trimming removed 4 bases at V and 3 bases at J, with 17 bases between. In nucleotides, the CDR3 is TGTGCCAGCAGCCCCGAGGCCAGCGGGTTCTACGAGCAGTACTTC. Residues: CASSPEASGFYEQYF.

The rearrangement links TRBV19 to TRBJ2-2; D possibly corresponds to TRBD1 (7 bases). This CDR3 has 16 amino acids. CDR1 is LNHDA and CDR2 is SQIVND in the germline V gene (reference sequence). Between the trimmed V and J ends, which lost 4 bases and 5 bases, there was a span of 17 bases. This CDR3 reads CASSTGGTARTGELFF. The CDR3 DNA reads TGTGCCAGTAGTACAGGGGGGACAGCTAGGACCGGGGAGCTGTTTTTT.